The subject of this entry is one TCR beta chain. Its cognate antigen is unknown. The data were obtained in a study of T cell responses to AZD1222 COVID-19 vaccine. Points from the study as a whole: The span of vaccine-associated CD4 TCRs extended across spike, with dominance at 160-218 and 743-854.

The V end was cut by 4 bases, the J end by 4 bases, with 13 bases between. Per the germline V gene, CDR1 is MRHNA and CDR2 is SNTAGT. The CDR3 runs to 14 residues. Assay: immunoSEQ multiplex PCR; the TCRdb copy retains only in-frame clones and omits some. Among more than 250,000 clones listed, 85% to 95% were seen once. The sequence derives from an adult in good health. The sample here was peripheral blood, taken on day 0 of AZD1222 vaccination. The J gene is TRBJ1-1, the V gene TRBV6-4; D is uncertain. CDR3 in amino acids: CASSALLGSTEAFF. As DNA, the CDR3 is TGTGCCAGCAGTGCCCTCCTGGGGAGCACTGAAGCTTTCTTT.